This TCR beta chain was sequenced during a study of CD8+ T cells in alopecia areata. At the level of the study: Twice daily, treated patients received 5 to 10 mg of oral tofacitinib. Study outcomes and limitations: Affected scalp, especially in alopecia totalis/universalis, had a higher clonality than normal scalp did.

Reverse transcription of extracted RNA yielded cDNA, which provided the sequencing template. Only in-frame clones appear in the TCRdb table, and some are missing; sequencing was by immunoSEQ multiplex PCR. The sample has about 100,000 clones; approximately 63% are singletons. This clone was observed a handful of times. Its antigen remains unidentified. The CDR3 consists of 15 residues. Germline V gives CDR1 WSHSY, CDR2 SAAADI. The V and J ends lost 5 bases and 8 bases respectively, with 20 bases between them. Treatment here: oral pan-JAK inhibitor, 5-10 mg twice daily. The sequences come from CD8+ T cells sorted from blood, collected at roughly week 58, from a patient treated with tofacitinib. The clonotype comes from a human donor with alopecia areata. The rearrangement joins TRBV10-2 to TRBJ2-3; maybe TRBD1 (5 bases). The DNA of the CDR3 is TGCGCCAGCAGTTTTGCCCGACAGATCTATGGTACGCAGTATTTT. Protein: CASSFARQIYGTQYF.